The next 7 T cell receptor beta chains were all read from a single sample in a study of OX40 agonist ivuxolimab in advanced cancers. The table came from immunoSEQ multiplex PCR; TCRdb's copy has only in-frame clones and leaves some out. Among over 90,000 clones listed, around 86% were seen once. The sequences come from CD4+ or CD8+ T cells sorted from blood, collected in a trial of the OX40 agonist ivuxolimab. The source is an adult with an advanced solid tumor such as melanoma, head and neck, liver or kidney cancer.

This chain's CDR3 is CASSLDSNQPQHF. CDR3 nucleotides: TGTGCCAGCAGTTTAGATAGCAATCAGCCCCAGCATTTT. The chain couples TRBV28 to TRBJ1-5; D not resolved. Per germline, CDR1 MDHEN and CDR2 SYDVKM. This CDR3 has 13 residues. V lost 2 bases and J 0 bases, leaving 2 bases between the germline ends. Full variable domain (outside the CDR3, taken from reference TRBV28 and TRBJ1-5): DVKVTQSSRYLVKRTGEKVFLECVQDMDHENMFWYRQDPGLGLRLIYFSYDVKMKEKGDIPEGYSVSREKKERFSLILESASTNQTSMYLCASSLDSNQPQHFGDGTRLSIL.

V is TRBV15 and J is TRBJ1-3, with 9 nucleotides matching TRBD1. V was pared by 5 bases and J by 0 bases, with 5 bases of the junction left unmatched. From germline, CDR1 is LNHNV and CDR2 YYDKDF (reference sequence). The CDR3 sequence is 16 residues long. This CDR3 is CATSLMTGGSGNTIYF. The CDR3 bases are TGTGCCACCAGCCTAATGACAGGGGGCTCTGGAAACACCATATATTTT.

The rearrangement joins TRBV7-9 to TRBJ1-2; 9 positions agree with TRBD1. This CDR3 region has 14 residues. CDR1 is SEHNR and CDR2 is FQNEAQ in the germline V gene (reference sequence). V lost 3 bases, J lost 8 bases, and 7 bases stayed unmatched. The CDR3 reads CASSFGDRVWGYTF. CDR3 nucleotide sequence: TGTGCCAGCAGCTTTGGGGACAGGGTCTGGGGCTACACCTTC.

The chain joins TRBV27 to TRBJ2-3; perhaps TRBD2 as D (5 bases). V was shortened by 4 bases and J by 6 bases, with 11 bases between the two germline ends. The CDR3 sequence is 13 residues long. The germline V gene encodes CDR1 MNHEY and CDR2 SMNVEV (reference sequence). CDR3 DNA sequence: TGTGCCAGCAGTTCCCCACTAGTGGATACGCAGTATTTT. Residues: CASSSPLVDTQYF.

This chain connects TRBV6-5 to TRBJ1-3; D unclear. CDR1 and CDR2 from the germline V gene are MNHEY and SVGAGI. V was shortened by 6 bases and J by 0 bases, with 9 bases between the two germline ends. The CDR3 totals 14 residues. The CDR3 nucleotides are TGTGCCAGCAGCCTAGAGGTCTCTGGAAACACCATATATTTT. Translated: CASSLEVSGNTIYF.

The table lists this clone with a count of one. This CDR3 reads CASSRVEEAFF. DNA for the CDR3: TGTGCCAGTAGTAGGGTTGAAGAAGCTTTCTTT. J is TRBJ1-1 and V is TRBV19; D remains unclear. The germline CDR1 and CDR2 sequences are LNHDA and SQIVND (reference sequence). The CDR3 has 11 amino acids. V was pared by 4 bases and J by 8 bases, with 8 bases between.

The CDR3 is CSVEAAGNIQYF. The CDR3 bases are TGCAGCGTTGAGGCCGCGGGAAACATTCAGTACTTC. The V gene is TRBV29-1, the J gene TRBJ2-4; D is perhaps TRBD2 (5 bases). In germline, CDR1 is SQVTM, CDR2 ANQGSEA. Trimming took 3 bases from V and 6 from J, leaving 9 bases between them. CDR3 length: 12 residues.